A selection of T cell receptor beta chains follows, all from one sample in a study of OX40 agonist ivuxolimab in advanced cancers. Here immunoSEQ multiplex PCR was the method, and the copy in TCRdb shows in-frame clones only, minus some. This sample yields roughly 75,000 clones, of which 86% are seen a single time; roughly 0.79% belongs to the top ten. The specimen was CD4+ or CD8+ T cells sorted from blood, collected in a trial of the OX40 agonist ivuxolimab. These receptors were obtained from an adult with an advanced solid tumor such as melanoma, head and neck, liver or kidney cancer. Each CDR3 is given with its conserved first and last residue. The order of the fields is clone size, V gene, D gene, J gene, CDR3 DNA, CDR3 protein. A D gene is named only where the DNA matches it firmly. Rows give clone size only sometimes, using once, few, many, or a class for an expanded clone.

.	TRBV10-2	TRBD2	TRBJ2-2	TGCGCCAGCAAAATAGCGGGAGACACCGGGGAGCTGTTTTTT	CASKIAGDTGELFF
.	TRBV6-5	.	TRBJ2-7	TGTGCCTGCCGGAGGGGCGTTTCTACCTACGAGCAGTACTTC	CACRRGVSTYEQYF
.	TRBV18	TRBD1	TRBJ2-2	TGTGCCAGCTCATCGACGACAGGGGGCCTAGCCGGGGAGCTGTTTTTT	CASSSTTGGLAGELFF
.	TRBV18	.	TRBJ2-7	TGTGCCAGCTCACCCTCGGCGGGACCGTCCTACGAGCAGTACTTC	CASSPSAGPSYEQYF
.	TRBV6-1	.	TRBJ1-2	TGTGCCAGCAGTCCCAATGGGGTTGGCTACACCTTC	CASSPNGVGYTF
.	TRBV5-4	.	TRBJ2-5	TGTGCCAGCAGCTTGGACGGGGTGCTTGAGACCCAGTACTTC	CASSLDGVLETQYF
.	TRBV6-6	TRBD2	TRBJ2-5	TGTGCCAGCAGCCCCCCGGGAGGACAAGAGACCCAGTACTTC	CASSPPGGQETQYF
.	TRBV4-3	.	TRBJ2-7	TGCGCCAGCAGCCAAGTGGCCGGGATCGGCGGGACCGCTTACGAGCAGTACTTC	CASSQVAGIGGTAYEQYF
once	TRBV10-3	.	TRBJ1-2	TGTGCCATCACCAATGGACAGTCCTATGGCTACACCTTC	CAITNGQSYGYTF
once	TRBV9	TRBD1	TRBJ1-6	TGTGCCAGCAGCGTAGGAGGGGGCACTTCACCCCTCCACTTT	CASSVGGGTSPLHF
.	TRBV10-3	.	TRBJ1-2	TGTGCCATCAGTGAGAGTAACTATGGCTACACCTTC	CAISESNYGYTF
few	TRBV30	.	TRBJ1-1	TGTGCCTGGAGTGTATTAGGACAAGAGGGGACTGAAGCTTTCTTT	CAWSVLGQEGTEAFF
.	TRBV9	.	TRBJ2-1	TGTGCCAGCAGCGTAGGGGCAGGGGTACAGAATGAGCAGTTCTTC	CASSVGAGVQNEQFF
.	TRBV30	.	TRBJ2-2	TGTGCCTGGAGTAGGAACCGTGACACCGGGGAGCTGTTTTTT	CAWSRNRDTGELFF
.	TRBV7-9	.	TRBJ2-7	TGTGCCAGCAACTCATGGGGTTCCTACGAGCAGTACTTC	CASNSWGSYEQYF
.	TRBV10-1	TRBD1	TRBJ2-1	TGCGCCAGCAGTGTGGGACAGGGAAATGAGCAGTTCTTC	CASSVGQGNEQFF
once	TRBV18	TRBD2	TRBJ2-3	TGTGCCAGCTCACCCACACCAGGGCTTGAAAGCGGGGGGATCGCAGATACGCAGTATTTT	CASSPTPGLESGGIADTQYF
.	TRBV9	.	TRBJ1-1	TGTGCCAGCAGCGGGCGTATGAACACTGAAGCTTTCTTT	CASSGRMNTEAFF
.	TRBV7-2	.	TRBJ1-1	TGTGCCAGCAGCTTTGGGGACGGAACTGAAGCTTTCTTT	CASSFGDGTEAFF
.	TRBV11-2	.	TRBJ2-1	TGTGCCAGCAGTTCATTATTAGCGAAATACAATGAGCAGTTCTTC	CASSSLLAKYNEQFF
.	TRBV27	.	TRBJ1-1	TGTGCCAGCAGTTTAGGATTGGGCACTGAAGCTTTCTTT	CASSLGLGTEAFF
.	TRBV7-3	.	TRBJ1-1	TGTGCCAGCAGCTTTTGGGTATTCACTGAAGCTTTCTTT	CASSFWVFTEAFF
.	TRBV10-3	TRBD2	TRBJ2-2	TGTGCCATCAGTAAGACTAGCGGTTACACCGGGGAGCTGTTTTTT	CAISKTSGYTGELFF
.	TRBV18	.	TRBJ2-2	TGTGCCAGCTCACCCGAGGGACTCATTAACACCGGGGAGCTGTTTTTT	CASSPEGLINTGELFF
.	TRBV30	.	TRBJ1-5	TGTGCCTGGAGTGTAGGGGGTACGGGACAGCCCCAGCATTTT	CAWSVGGTGQPQHF
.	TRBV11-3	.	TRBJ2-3	TGTGCCAGCAGCTTAGGGGCAGTGGATACGCAGTATTTT	CASSLGAVDTQYF
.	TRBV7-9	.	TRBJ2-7	TGTGCCAGCCTCGTGAGTGGGCAGGCGAGCTACGAGCAGTACTTC	CASLVSGQASYEQYF
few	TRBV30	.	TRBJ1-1	TGTGCCTGGAGCCAAAGGGCAGATGCTGAAGCTTTCTTT	CAWSQRADAEAFF
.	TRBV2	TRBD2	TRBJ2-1	TGTGCCAGCAGTGTCGTCGGGCGGGAGGGCCGGAATGAGCAGTTCTTC	CASSVVGREGRNEQFF
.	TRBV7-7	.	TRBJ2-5	TGTGCTAGCAGCTTAGCATCTGGCAGGTTGGGGGAGACCCAGTACTTC	CASSLASGRLGETQYF
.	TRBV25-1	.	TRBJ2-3	TGTGCCAGCAGTCAGACCCATACGCAGTATTTT	CASSQTHTQYF
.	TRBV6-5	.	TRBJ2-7	TGTGCCAGCAGCTTAACGAGGGGGGCAGGCGAGCAGTACTTC	CASSLTRGAGEQYF
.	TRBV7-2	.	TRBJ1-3	TGTGCCAGCAGCTCACACAGGGTAAACGAAAACACCATATATTTT	CASSSHRVNENTIYF
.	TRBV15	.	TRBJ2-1	TGTGCCACCAGCAGAGAAGGGCGCGAGCAGTTCTTC	CATSREGREQFF
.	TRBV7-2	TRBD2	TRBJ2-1	TGTGCCAGCAGCTTAATAGCGGGAGGGCTGGGTGAGCAGTTCTTC	CASSLIAGGLGEQFF
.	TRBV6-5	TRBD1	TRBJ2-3	TGTGCCAGCTCAGAAACAGGGGCCAAGGGTACGCAGTATTTT	CASSETGAKGTQYF
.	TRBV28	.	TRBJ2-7	TGTGCCAGCAGCGTACATGGGCGGGGTCGATCCTACGAGCAGTACTTC	CASSVHGRGRSYEQYF
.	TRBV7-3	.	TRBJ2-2	TGTGCCAGCAGCTTACAATCCGGCTTTTACACCGGGGAGCTGTTTTTT	CASSLQSGFYTGELFF
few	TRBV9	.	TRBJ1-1	TGTGCCAGCAGCTCGGGGGGCGGGGCGGGCACTGAAGCTTTCTTT	CASSSGGGAGTEAFF
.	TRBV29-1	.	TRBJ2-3	TGCAGCGCCCGCCCCCCGGGGGATACGCAGTATTTT	CSARPPGDTQYF
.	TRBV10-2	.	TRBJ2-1	TGCGCCAGCAGTGCCGGGACACTCTCCTACAATGAGCAGTTCTTC	CASSAGTLSYNEQFF
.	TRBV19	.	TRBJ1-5	TGTGCCAGTAGTGGACAACAGGGAGCCAATCAGCCCCAGCATTTT	CASSGQQGANQPQHF
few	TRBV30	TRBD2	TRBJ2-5	TGTGCCTGGATGCGGGAGGGGGCGAGGGAGACCCAGTACTTC	CAWMREGARETQYF
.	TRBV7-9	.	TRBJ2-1	TGTGCCAGCAGCTTAGAACAGACAATACCCCAATTTGAGCAGTTCTTC	CASSLEQTIPQFEQFF
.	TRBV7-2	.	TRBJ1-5	TGTGCCAGCAGCTCCTTTTTAGGTCAGCCCCAGCATTTT	CASSSFLGQPQHF
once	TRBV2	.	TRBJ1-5	TGTGCCAGCAAGAAGGGGGGAACGGGGTATAGCAATCAGCCCCAGCATTTT	CASKKGGTGYSNQPQHF
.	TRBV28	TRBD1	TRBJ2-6	TGTGCCAGCAGTCCTTTGACAGGGAAATCTGGGGCCAACGTCCTGACTTTC	CASSPLTGKSGANVLTF
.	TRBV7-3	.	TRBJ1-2	TGTGCCAGCAGCTTAACGTTGTGGGGGAACTATGGCTACACCTTC	CASSLTLWGNYGYTF
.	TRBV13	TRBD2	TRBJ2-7	TGTGCCAGCAGTCCCACCGGTGGACTAGGCCACGAGCAGTACTTC	CASSPTGGLGHEQYF
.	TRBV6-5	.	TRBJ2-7	TGTGCCAGCAGTGAATTTTACGAGCAGTACTTC	CASSEFYEQYF
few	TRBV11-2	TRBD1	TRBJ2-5	TGTGCCAGCAGCCTACAGGGGGCGCCCGGGGAGACCCAGTACTTC	CASSLQGAPGETQYF
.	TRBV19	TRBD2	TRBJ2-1	TGTGCCAGTAGTAAGATTCTACTAGCGGGAGGTAATGAGCAGTTCTTC	CASSKILLAGGNEQFF
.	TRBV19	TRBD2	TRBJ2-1	TGTGCCAGTAGTCGTGGAGCGGGGGGCGGGTACAATGAGCAGTTCTTC	CASSRGAGGGYNEQFF
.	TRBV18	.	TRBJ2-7	TGTGCCAGTGGGGGTATCAACGAGCAGTACTTC	CASGGINEQYF
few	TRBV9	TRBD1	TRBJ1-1	TGTGCCAGCAGCGACAGGGGGGGGATGAACACTGAAGCTTTCTTT	CASSDRGGMNTEAFF